The present T cell receptor beta chain was sequenced within a study of OX40 agonist ivuxolimab in advanced cancers. Germline V gene sequence: CDR1 SGHAT, CDR2 FQNNGV. J gave up 5 bases and V 4 bases, and 7 bases lay outside the gene matches. The CDR3 length is 17 residues. Profiled with immunoSEQ multiplex PCR; TCRdb holds only in-frame clones, not every one. The sample has 15,000 to 20,000 clones, roughly 70% seen once; the top ten hold 30% to 40%. The receptor's source is an adult with an advanced solid tumor such as melanoma, head and neck, liver or kidney cancer. The chain joins TRBV11-2 to TRBJ2-3; the match to TRBD2 covers 15 bases. Specimen: CD4+ or CD8+ T cells sorted from blood, collected in a trial of the OX40 agonist ivuxolimab. For the CDR3, the DNA is TGTGCCAGCAGCTATAGCCCGGGACTAGCGGGGGGAGATACGCAGTATTTT. Translation: CASSYSPGLAGGDTQYF.